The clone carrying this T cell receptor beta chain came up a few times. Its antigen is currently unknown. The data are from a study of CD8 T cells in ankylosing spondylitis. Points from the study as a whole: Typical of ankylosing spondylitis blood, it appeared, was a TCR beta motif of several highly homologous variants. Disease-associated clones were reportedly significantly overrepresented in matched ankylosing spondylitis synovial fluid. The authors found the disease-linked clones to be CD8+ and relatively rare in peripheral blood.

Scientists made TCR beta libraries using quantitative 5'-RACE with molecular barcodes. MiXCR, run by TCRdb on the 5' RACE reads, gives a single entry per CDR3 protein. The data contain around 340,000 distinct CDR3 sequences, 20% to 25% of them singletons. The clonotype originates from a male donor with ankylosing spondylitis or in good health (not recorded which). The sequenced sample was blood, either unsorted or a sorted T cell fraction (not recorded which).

As DNA, the CDR3 is TGTGCCAGCACCATGATCGGCGGGGAGCTGTTTTTT. Its protein product is CASTMIGGELFF. The rearrangement uses TRBV2 and TRBJ2-2; D is uncertain. This CDR3 region has 12 residues. Per germline, CDR1 SNHLY and CDR2 FYNNEI. V was clipped by 7 bases and J by 7 bases, with 10 bases between them.